This TCR beta chain came from a study of blood T cell repertoires in COVID-19. Study as a whole: Sample material is recorded as cDNA or gDNA derived from T cells, B-cell-depleted T cells, or PBMCs.

The V gene lost 4 bases and the J gene lost 5 bases, with 19 bases spanning the gap. Germline V lookup: CDR1 SGHNT, CDR2 YYREEE (reference sequence). The CDR3 covers 16 residues. In the authors' workflow: Reference gene primer amplification gave estimated nucleated cell counts. Clones were sequenced by immunoSEQ multiplex PCR, and TCRdb holds only the in-frame ones, with some missing. The DNA gave D and trimming, while V, J and clone size come from that table. The table has roughly 200,000 clones, approximately 92% seen once. The chain recombines TRBV5-4 with TRBJ2-1; a weak D match, TRBD2 (7 bases). The TCR comes from a man over 45 with acute or convalescent COVID-19. Material: peripheral blood. The CDR3 DNA sequence: TGTGCCAGCAGCCCTACAAAGGGGGGGGTGGACAATGAGCAGTTCTTC. It encodes CASSPTKGGVDNEQFF.